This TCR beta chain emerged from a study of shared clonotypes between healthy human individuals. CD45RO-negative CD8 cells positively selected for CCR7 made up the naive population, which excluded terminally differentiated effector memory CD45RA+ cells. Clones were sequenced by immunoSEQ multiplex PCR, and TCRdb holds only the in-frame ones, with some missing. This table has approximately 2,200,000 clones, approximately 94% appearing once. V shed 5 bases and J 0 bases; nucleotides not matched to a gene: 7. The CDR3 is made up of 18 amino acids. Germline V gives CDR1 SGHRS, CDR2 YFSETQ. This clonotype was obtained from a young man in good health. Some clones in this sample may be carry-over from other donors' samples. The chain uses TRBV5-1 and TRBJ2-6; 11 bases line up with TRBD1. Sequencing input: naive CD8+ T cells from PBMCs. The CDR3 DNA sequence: TGCGCCAGCAGGGGTGCCGGGACAGGGGGCTCTGGGGCCAACGTCCTGACTTTC. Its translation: CASRGAGTGGSGANVLTF.